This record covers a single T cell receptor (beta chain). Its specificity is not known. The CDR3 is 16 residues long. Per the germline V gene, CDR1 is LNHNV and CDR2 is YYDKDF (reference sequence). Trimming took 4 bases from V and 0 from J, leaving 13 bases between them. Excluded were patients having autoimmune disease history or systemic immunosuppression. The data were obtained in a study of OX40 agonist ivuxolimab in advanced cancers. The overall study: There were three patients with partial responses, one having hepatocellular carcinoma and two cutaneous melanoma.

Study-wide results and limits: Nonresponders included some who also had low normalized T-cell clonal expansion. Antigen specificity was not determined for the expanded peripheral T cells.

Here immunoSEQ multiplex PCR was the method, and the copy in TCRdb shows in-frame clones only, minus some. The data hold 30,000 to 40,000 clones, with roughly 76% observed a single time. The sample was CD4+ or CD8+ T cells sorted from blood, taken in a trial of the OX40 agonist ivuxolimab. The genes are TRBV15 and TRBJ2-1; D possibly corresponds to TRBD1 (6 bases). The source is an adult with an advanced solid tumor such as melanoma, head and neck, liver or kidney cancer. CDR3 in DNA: TGTGCCACCAGCACCCAAACAGGGTCCTCCTACAATGAGCAGTTCTTC. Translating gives CATSTQTGSSYNEQFF.